This T cell receptor (beta chain) was sequenced for a study of shared T cell receptors in the human thymus. V was clipped by 9 bases and J by 3 bases; unmatched bases: 11. Looked up from germline, CDR1 is LNHNV and CDR2 is YYDKDF (reference sequence). The CDR3 extends over 15 amino acids. TCRdb keeps only in-frame clones here, not all; method: immunoSEQ multiplex PCR. The data hold hundreds of thousands of clones, with around 87% observed a single time. The sample was also reused in another study, on human thymus T cells. That source reports: Each of the donors was a healthy Finnish infant who was undergoing open corrective cardiac surgery for congenital heart defects. Corrective cardiac operations yielded the resected thymus tissue. Thymic and blood repertoires showed apparently biased V and J gene usage.

This chain uses TRBV15 with TRBJ1-5; TRBD1 matches 7 bases. The sequence derives from a boy under three years old with a congenital heart defect. Material: thymocytes. The CDR3 is CATRNRGKDNQPQHF. The CDR3 nucleotides are TGTGCCACAAGAAACAGGGGAAAGGACAATCAGCCCCAGCATTTT.